What follows describes a single T cell receptor beta chain. RNA transcripts provided the source from which TCR beta CDR3 regions were amplified. The TCR CDR3 was amplified in a first-round RT-PCR using the HTBI primer set. TCRdb processed the multiplex PCR reads anew with MiXCR; each CDR3 protein has one entry. The sample contains roughly 550,000 distinct CDR3 sequences, 15% to 20% of which appear only once. The data stem from a study of T cells in Graves' hyperthyroidism and ophthalmopathy. The germline gives CDR1 LGHNA, CDR2 YSLEER. There are 15 residues in the CDR3. The V gene lost 4 bases and the J gene lost 2 bases, with 13 bases spanning the gap. The authors obtained PBMCs from 10 ml of fresh peripheral blood.

The TCR sequence derives from a woman younger than 45 with Graves' ophthalmopathy. Input material: blood. This chain uses TRBV4-3 with TRBJ2-3; either TRBD1 or TRBD2 may supply D (5 bases each). The CDR3 sequence: CASSRDAAPTDTQYF. CDR3 nucleotide sequence: TGCGCCAGCAGCCGGGACGCCGCCCCCACAGATACGCAGTATTTT.